Below are 15 T cell receptor beta chains sequenced from a single sample in a study of shared clonotypes between healthy human individuals. TCRdb's copy holds only in-frame clones and misses some; the assay was immunoSEQ multiplex PCR. The sample yields some 2,100,000 clones, around 95% seen once. Specimen: naive CD4+ T cells sorted from blood. Subset noted: CD45RA+ positively selected. The receptors were gathered from a man aged 18 to 29 in good health.

The chain couples TRBV7-8 to TRBJ1-3; possible D gene TRBD1, 5 bases. Germline V lookup: CDR1 SGHVS, CDR2 FQNEAQ. Trimming stripped 1 base from V and 0 bases from J, with 13 bases between. The CDR3 is 17 residues long. CDR3 DNA sequence: TGTGCCAGCAGCTTAGTGGGGGGACCTAGCTCTGGAAACACCATATATTTT. Its translation: CASSLVGGPSSGNTIYF.

J is TRBJ2-2 and V is TRBV6-6; D might be TRBD2 (6 bases). The CDR3 has 15 amino acids. The germline V gene encodes CDR1 MNHNY and CDR2 SVGAGI (reference sequence). The V gene lost 7 bases and the J gene lost 4 bases, with 16 bases spanning the gap. The DNA of the CDR3 is TGTGCCAGCAAACTTCATAGCGGTCCCACCGGGGAGCTGTTTTTT. Amino acid sequence: CASKLHSGPTGELFF.

This rearrangement joins TRBV5-1 to TRBJ2-7; TRBD1 is a possible D gene (6 bases). V lost 4 bases and J 3 bases, leaving 14 bases between the germline ends. The CDR3 has 14 amino acids. Looked up from germline, CDR1 is SGHRS and CDR2 is YFSETQ. Written as DNA, the CDR3 is TGCGCCAGCAGCGACACAGGGTTGTTCTACGAGCAGTACTTC. Its translation is CASSDTGLFYEQYF.

CDR3 residues: CASSPPGIGTGELFF. The CDR3 bases are TGTGCCAGCAGCCCCCCCGGAATTGGCACCGGGGAGCTGTTTTTT. The V call is TRBV7-2, the J call TRBJ2-2; D is unresolved. The V gene lost 5 bases and the J gene lost 4 bases, with 14 bases spanning the gap. Germline lookup yields CDR1 SGHTA and CDR2 FQGNSA. The CDR3 totals 15 residues.

The genes are TRBV18 and TRBJ1-1; D may be TRBD1 (5 bases). Trimming took off 3 bases at V and 1 base at J, with 15 bases between the two ends. The CDR3 runs to 16 residues. Germline V gene lookup returns CDR1 KGHSH and CDR2 LQKENI. CDR3 in amino acids: CASSPKWGEPNTEAFF. Here the CDR3 DNA reads TGTGCCAGCTCACCCAAATGGGGGGAGCCGAACACTGAAGCTTTCTTT.

This chain links TRBV5-1 with TRBJ1-1, with TRBD1 identical over 9 bases. With 4 bases clipped from V and 7 bases from J, the junction kept 11 bases outside the gene matches. This CDR3 is 15 amino acids long. The germline V gene has CDR1 SGHRS and CDR2 YFSETQ. CDR3 residues: CASSPDWTGVSEAFF. The CDR3 region has the DNA TGCGCCAGCAGCCCAGATTGGACAGGGGTGAGTGAAGCTTTCTTT.

J is TRBJ1-2 and V is TRBV6-5; TRBD1 matches at 7 bases. With 6 bases clipped from V and 6 bases from J, the junction kept 10 bases outside the gene matches. This CDR3 spans 14 amino acids. CDR1 and CDR2 (germline): MNHEY, SVGAGI. CDR3 sequence reads: CASRKQGNADGYTF. CDR3 in DNA: TGTGCCAGCAGGAAACAGGGGAATGCTGATGGCTACACCTTC.

The chain couples TRBV5-1 to TRBJ1-2, with 10 bases matching TRBD1. The V gene end was trimmed by 4 bases and the J gene end by 8 bases; junction bases not matched to a gene: 5. Germline V lookup: CDR1 SGHRS, CDR2 YFSETQ. This CDR3 comprises 13 residues. The CDR3 DNA sequence: TGCGCCAGCAGCACTGGGGACAGGGGAGGCTACACCTTC. This gives the protein CASSTGDRGGYTF. The complete variable domain, with remaining parts taken from reference TRBV5-1 and TRBJ1-2, reads KAGVTQTPRYLIKTRGQQVTLSCSPISGHRSVSWYQQTPGQGLQFLFEYFSETQRNKGNFPGRFSGRQFSNSRSEMNVSTLELGDSALYLCASSTGDRGGYTFGSGTRLTVV.

The chain is built from TRBV27 and TRBJ2-7; D uncertain. The germline V gene encodes CDR1 MNHEY and CDR2 SMNVEV (reference sequence). The CDR3 runs to 14 residues. V was clipped by 6 bases and J by 2 bases, with 14 bases between them. In DNA form, the CDR3 reads TGTGCCAGCAGGCCGGATGGTCTTCCCTACGAGCAGTACTTC. Protein sequence: CASRPDGLPYEQYF.

The CDR3 DNA is TGCGCCAGCAGCTTTGAGAGGAACACCGGGGAGCTGTTTTTT. It is translated as CASSFERNTGELFF. This rearrangement joins TRBV5-1 to TRBJ2-2, with D hard to call. Trimming took off 2 bases at V and 1 base at J, with 6 bases between the two ends. Germline V gene sequence: CDR1 SGHRS, CDR2 YFSETQ. The CDR3 is 14 amino acids.

V and J are TRBV5-1 and TRBJ2-1; 11 nucleotides align to TRBD2. The germline gives CDR1 SGHRS, CDR2 YFSETQ. The V segment lost 4 bases and the J segment 2 bases; nucleotides outside the gene matches: 2. The CDR3 consists of 15 residues. The chain's CDR3 is CASSGSGGAYNEQFF. In nucleotides, the CDR3 is TGCGCCAGCAGCGGTAGCGGGGGGGCCTACAATGAGCAGTTCTTC.

CDR3: CASSRRDRVHEQYF. The CDR3 nucleotides are TGTGCCAGCAGCCGACGGGACAGGGTCCACGAGCAGTACTTC. V is TRBV11-3 and J is TRBJ2-7; TRBD1 agrees at 9 bases. V trimming: 5 bases; J trimming: 5 bases; junction bases outside the gene matches: 7. This CDR3 has 14 residues. Germline assignment: CDR1 SGHNT and CDR2 YENEEA. Full variable domain (remainder filled in from reference TRBV11-3 and TRBJ2-7): EAGVVQSPRYKIIEKKQPVAFWCNPISGHNTLYWYLQNLGQGPELLIRYENEEAVDDSQLPKDRFSAERLKGVDSTLKIQPAELGDSAVYLCASSRRDRVHEQYFGPGTRLTVT.

The chain carries TRBV19 and TRBJ1-5; 8 nucleotides align to TRBD1. Trimming took 7 bases from V and 7 from J; bases not matched to a gene: 12. This CDR3 spans 15 amino acids. Germline-derived CDR1 and CDR2 are LNHDA and SQIVND (reference sequence). This CDR3 is CASTSRGQGGQPQHF. The DNA for the CDR3 is TGTGCCAGTACCTCTCGAGGACAGGGAGGACAGCCCCAGCATTTT.

The chain has TRBV6-6 and TRBJ1-5; no definite D call. Trimming pared 4 bases from V and 7 bases from J, leaving 11 bases between. CDR1 and CDR2 from the germline V gene are MNHNY and SVGAGI (reference sequence). CDR3 length equals 13 residues. CDR3 sequence reads: CASSSLDVQPQHF. CDR3 coding DNA: TGTGCCAGCAGTTCGCTTGACGTGCAGCCCCAGCATTTT.

V usage is TRBV5-1 and J usage is TRBJ2-3; D uncertain. CDR3 size: 14 residues. Germline V gene lookup returns CDR1 SGHRS and CDR2 YFSETQ. V was trimmed by 0 bases and J by 4 bases, leaving 9 bases between them. The CDR3 DNA reads as TGCGCCAGCAGCTTGGAGCAGGCCTCAGATACGCAGTATTTT. It translates to CASSLEQASDTQYF.